One and the same sample provided the 17 T cell receptor beta chains below, sequenced in a study of Graves' ophthalmopathy and Graves' hyperthyroidism. Scientists amplified the TCR beta CDR3 regions from RNA transcripts. Investigators did first-round RT-PCR with HTBI primers, then second-round multiplex PCR. MiXCR, run by TCRdb on the multiplex PCR reads, gives a single entry per CDR3 protein. The table has 650,000 to 900,000 distinct CDR3 sequences, 40% seen once; the top ten hold roughly 45%. The material sequenced was peripheral blood. Every receptor here comes from an adult man with Graves' ophthalmopathy.

This clonotype was picked up many times. The rearrangement uses TRBV7-9 and TRBJ1-2; possible D gene TRBD1, 5 bases. The CDR3 has 13 amino acids. The ends were cut back, 5 bases at V and 4 bases at J, with 11 bases in the middle. Germline CDR1 SEHNR, CDR2 FQNEAQ (reference sequence). The DNA of the CDR3 is TGTGCCAGCAGCCTTCGACAGCTCTATGGCTACACCTTC. Translation: CASSLRQLYGYTF.

The V and J genes are TRBV25-1 and TRBJ2-2; a possible D gene is TRBD1 (5 bases). V dropped 7 bases and J dropped 1 base, with 13 bases sitting between them. Germline assignment: CDR1 MGHDK and CDR2 SYGVNS. The CDR3 covers 15 residues. CDR3 sequence (DNA): TGTGCCAGCAACTTGCGGACAAGGAACACCGGGGAGCTGTTTTTT. Protein: CASNLRTRNTGELFF. Looking up the rest from reference TRBV25-1 and TRBJ2-2 gives the full variable domain: EADIYQTPRYLVIGTGKKITLECSQTMGHDKMYWYQQDPGMELHLIHYSYGVNSTEKGDLSSESTVSRIRTEHFPLTLESARPSHTSQYLCASNLRTRNTGELFFGEGSRLTVL.

This chain connects TRBV20-1 to TRBJ2-3; D call uncertain. The CDR3 is 13 amino acids. With 4 bases removed from V and 1 base from J, the gap between germline ends came to 9 bases. CDR1 and CDR2 from the germline V gene are DFQATT and SNEGSKA (reference sequence). CDR3: CSANLHGTDTQYF. In DNA, the CDR3 is TGCAGTGCTAACCTCCATGGCACAGATACGCAGTATTTT.

This clonotype was found many times. V and J are TRBV19 and TRBJ1-2, with a weak D call TRBD1 (5 bases). This CDR3 is built from 13 residues. CDR1 and CDR2 (germline): LNHDA, SQIVND (reference sequence). The V and J ends lost 5 bases and 4 bases respectively, with 11 bases between them. The CDR3 protein is CASSLTEVYGYTF. The CDR3 coding sequence is TGTGCCAGTAGTTTGACAGAAGTCTATGGCTACACCTTC.

The gene calls are TRBV13 and TRBJ1-1; 7 nucleotides match TRBD1. Per the germline V gene, CDR1 is PRHDT and CDR2 is FYEKMQ (reference sequence). This CDR3 region has 15 residues. Unmatched junction bases numbered 8, after V lost 4 bases and J lost 3 bases. The CDR3 DNA sequence: TGTGCCAGCAGCTCCCGACCGGGACAGCACACTGAAGCTTTCTTT. It specifies CASSSRPGQHTEAFF.

The table lists this clonotype with a few counts. V and J are TRBV19 and TRBJ1-2; the match to TRBD1 covers 10 bases. CDR1 is LNHDA and CDR2 is SQIVND in the germline V gene (reference sequence). V lost 6 bases to trimming and J lost 3 bases; unmatched junction nucleotides: 10. The CDR3 runs to 16 residues. This chain's CDR3 is CASSLPGTGEYYGYTF. As DNA, the CDR3 is TGTGCCAGTAGCCTACCCGGGACAGGGGAATACTATGGCTACACCTTC. Supplemented by reference TRBV19 and TRBJ1-2, the full variable domain reads DGGITQSPKYLFRKEGQNVTLSCEQNLNHDAMYWYRQDPGQGLRLIYYSQIVNDFQKGDIAEGYSVSREKKESFPLTVTSAQKNPTAFYLCASSLPGTGEYYGYTFGSGTRLTVV.

Many counts were recorded for this clonotype. The rearrangement links TRBV29-1 to TRBJ2-7; 9 bases align to TRBD1. Germline V gene sequence: CDR1 SQVTM, CDR2 ANQGSEA. The V segment lost 7 bases and the J segment 6 bases; nucleotides outside the gene matches: 16. This CDR3 is built from 15 residues. The CDR3 sequence is CSAEGSGTGSSEQYF. In DNA form, the CDR3 reads TGCAGCGCAGAAGGCTCCGGGACAGGGAGTTCCGAGCAGTACTTC.

The gene calls are TRBV20-1 and TRBJ1-4; D possibly corresponds to TRBD1 (6 bases). There are 17 residues in the CDR3. The ends were cut back, 2 bases at V and 0 bases at J, with 16 bases in the middle. From germline, CDR1 is DFQATT and CDR2 SNEGSKA (reference sequence). CDR3 sequence: CSARRGGSRATNEKLFF. As DNA, the CDR3 is TGCAGTGCTAGAAGAGGGGGGTCTCGAGCAACTAATGAAAAACTGTTTTTT.

There are many counts of this clonotype. The chain combines TRBV29-1 with TRBJ1-1; D unresolved. Germline V CDR1 and CDR2: SQVTM, ANQGSEA. Trimming removed 2 bases at V and 6 bases at J, with 19 bases between. CDR3 length equals 15 residues. The CDR3 reads CSVESTDSTWAEAFF. In DNA form, the CDR3 reads TGCAGCGTTGAATCAACGGATTCGACTTGGGCTGAAGCTTTCTTT.

The rearrangement links TRBV25-1 to TRBJ2-2, with D perhaps matching TRBD1 (5 bases). The ends were cut back, 6 bases at V and 1 base at J, with 9 bases in the middle. The V gene's germline CDR1 is MGHDK and CDR2 SYGVNS. The CDR3 covers 14 residues. CDR3 region: CASSGHLNTGELFF. Written as DNA, the CDR3 is TGTGCCAGCAGCGGACACTTGAACACCGGGGAGCTGTTTTTT.

The chain is built from TRBV9 and TRBJ2-6; 8 nucleotides agree with TRBD1. This CDR3 is built from 15 residues. V trimming: 3 bases; J trimming: 4 bases; junction bases outside the gene matches: 3. CDR1 SGDLS and CDR2 YYNGEE come from the germline V gene. The CDR3 loop is CASSAGTGGANVLTF. CDR3 in DNA: TGTGCCAGCAGCGCCGGGACAGGCGGGGCCAACGTCCTGACTTTC.

The chain uses TRBV20-1 and TRBJ2-7; 8 nucleotides agree with TRBD2. The CDR3 runs to 13 residues. CDR1 and CDR2 (germline): DFQATT, SNEGSKA (reference sequence). V shed 3 bases and J 4 bases; nucleotides not matched to a gene: 5. The CDR3 here is CSASRGGRYEQYF. The CDR3 bases are TGCAGTGCTAGTCGCGGGGGGCGTTACGAGCAGTACTTC.

The gene calls are TRBV7-9 and TRBJ2-2, with D perhaps matching TRBD1 (6 bases). This CDR3 has 15 residues. CDR1 is SEHNR and CDR2 is FQNEAQ in the germline V gene (reference sequence). Trimming left V 5 bases short and J 0 bases short, with 10 bases between. DNA of the CDR3: TGTGCCAGCAGCGGACAGTCCGCGAACACCGGGGAGCTGTTTTTT. Amino acids: CASSGQSANTGELFF.

This clonotype was observed a handful of times. The V call is TRBV12-3 or TRBV12-4, the J call TRBJ2-7, with TRBD1 as a possible D gene (6 bases). The CDR3 is made up of 12 amino acids. The V end was cut by 5 bases, the J end by 10 bases, with 15 bases between. CDR3 residues: CASSATGHSQYF. CDR3 coding DNA: TGTGCCAGCAGTGCCACAGGGCATTCACAGTACTTC.

This clonotype appeared a few times. The V and J genes are TRBV11-3 and TRBJ2-5; D perhaps matches TRBD1 (6 bases). CDR1 and CDR2 from the germline V gene are SGHNT and YENEEA. The CDR3 contains 15 residues. Deletions cut 5 bases from V and 4 bases from J, with 17 bases between. The CDR3 is CASSPGAPRGETQYF. Written as DNA, the CDR3 is TGTGCCAGCAGCCCAGGGGCCCCTAGGGGAGAGACCCAGTACTTC.

This clonotype was observed many times. The rearrangement links TRBV24-1 to TRBJ2-7; no firm D call. The CDR3 extends over 12 amino acids. V shed 4 bases and J shed 3 bases, with 6 bases lying between them. Germline V CDR1 and CDR2: KGHDR, SFDVKD. The CDR3, as DNA: TGTGCCACCAGTGACACGGGCTACGAGCAGTACTTC. As protein: CATSDTGYEQYF.

V usage is TRBV4-3 and J usage is TRBJ1-2, with unresolved D. V was shortened by 0 bases and J by 5 bases, with 16 bases between the two germline ends. CDR3 length: 16 amino acids. The V gene's germline CDR1 is LGHNA and CDR2 YSLEER. The CDR3 coding sequence is TGCGCCAGCAGCCAAGATTCTAGTTTACGTTGGTATGGCTACACCTTC. It translates to CASSQDSSLRWYGYTF.